Following are 15 T cell receptor beta chains from one sample sequenced in a study of cytomegalovirus exposure and HLA in healthy donors. The PCR employed 60 Vbeta primers together with 13 Jbeta primers. Measured with immunoSEQ multiplex PCR; TCRdb has only the in-frame clones, and not every one. Of about 130,000 clones listed, 76% were seen once; the top ten hold approximately 2%. The material sequenced was PBMCs. Every receptor here comes from a female donor in good health and CMV-seropositive.

The chain uses TRBV7-3 and TRBJ2-3; D is ambiguous. The CDR3 length is 14 residues. The V gene lost 5 bases and the J gene lost 9 bases, with 18 bases spanning the gap. Germline V lookup: CDR1 SGHTA, CDR2 FQGTGA. The CDR3 DNA follows: TGTGCCAGCAGCCCCGACCGGTCCGTGAGGACGCAGTATTTT. Encoded protein: CASSPDRSVRTQYF.

The rearrangement joins TRBV10-1 to TRBJ2-5; D is unclear. Germline-derived CDR1 and CDR2 are WNHNN and SYGVQD (reference sequence). The V end was cut by 3 bases, the J end by 5 bases, with 13 bases between. This CDR3 has 14 residues. The CDR3 coding sequence is TGCGCCAGCAGTGATCGGCGGTTCGGGGAGACCCAGTACTTC. Amino acids: CASSDRRFGETQYF.

This clone was recorded only once. The chain combines TRBV25-1 with TRBJ2-3; tentatively, D is TRBD1 (5 bases). The CDR3 contains 14 residues. Germline loops: CDR1 MGHDK, CDR2 SYGVNS. V lost 7 bases and J lost 0, with 11 bases in between. CDR3 region: CASIGQGSTDTQYF. The CDR3 coding sequence is TGTGCCAGCATCGGTCAGGGAAGCACAGATACGCAGTATTTT.

In this sample, this clone turned up a few times. The chain links TRBV5-8 to TRBJ1-6; the match to TRBD1 covers 7 bases. The junction had 9 bases not matched to a gene; V was cut back by 4 bases and J by 14 bases. Germline-derived CDR1 and CDR2 are SGHTS and YDEGEE. CDR3 size: 13 residues. CDR3 residues: CASSVSGGNALHF. DNA for the CDR3: TGTGCCAGCAGCGTATCAGGGGGGAACGCCCTCCACTTT.

The chain uses TRBV27 and TRBJ2-7; 7 nucleotides agree with TRBD2. The germline V gene has CDR1 MNHEY and CDR2 SMNVEV (reference sequence). V lost 6 bases and J lost 1; bases outside the gene matches: 6. The CDR3 is 14 amino acids. The CDR3 DNA reads TGTGCCAGCAGGCCTCGCGGGGGTTCCTACGAGCAGTACTTC. Translated, it gives CASRPRGGSYEQYF.

This chain joins TRBV7-3 and TRBJ1-5; weak D call: TRBD1 (6 bases). The CDR3 runs 18 residues. V was trimmed by 1 base and J by 0 bases, leaving 16 bases between them. Germline assignment: CDR1 SGHTA and CDR2 FQGTGA. CDR3 sequence (DNA): TGTGCCAGCAGCTTAAGCGGGGGGGGGCCGGGTAGCAATCAGCCCCAGCATTTT. Translating gives CASSLSGGGPGSNQPQHF.

The rearrangement links TRBV5-6 to TRBJ2-7, with 11 nucleotides matching TRBD1. Per germline, CDR1 SGHDT and CDR2 YYEEEE. The CDR3 contains 16 residues. V dropped 4 bases and J dropped 3; count of bases not matched to a gene: 9. The CDR3 coding sequence is TGTGCCAGCAGCCCGGACAGGGGGCAAGGGCGCTACGAGCAGTACTTC. Its translation: CASSPDRGQGRYEQYF.

The chain combines TRBV5-1 with TRBJ2-7; 8 nucleotides match TRBD1. The CDR3 extends over 17 amino acids. V was pared by 4 bases and J by 5 bases, with 17 bases of the junction left unmatched. Germline V gives CDR1 SGHRS, CDR2 YFSETQ. Here the CDR3 DNA reads TGCGCCAGCAGCAACCCAAGTTCGGCAGGGGGCATCAACGAGCAGTACTTC. Residues: CASSNPSSAGGINEQYF.

V usage is TRBV7-9 and J usage is TRBJ1-4; 11 positions agree with TRBD1. This CDR3 region has 14 residues. Unmatched junction bases numbered 2, after V lost 5 bases and J lost 6 bases. CDR1 is SEHNR, CDR2 FQNEAQ, per germline (reference sequence). The CDR3 DNA sequence: TGTGCCAGCAGCCCGGGACAGGGGGATGAAAAACTGTTTTTT. This codes for CASSPGQGDEKLFF.

This chain uses TRBV7-8 with TRBJ2-2; the match to TRBD1 covers 8 bases. The germline V gene encodes CDR1 SGHVS and CDR2 FQNEAQ. Trimming at V came to 6 bases and at J to 3 bases, leaving 6 bases not matched to a gene. This CDR3 region has 15 residues. CDR3 DNA: TGTGCCAGCAGTTCGGACAGGGCCTACACCGGGGAGCTGTTTTTT. As protein: CASSSDRAYTGELFF.

A note on this clone: The junction differs from germline at one of its ends, possibly a read error. The V gene is TRBV4-2, the J gene TRBJ2-1; 12 bases line up with TRBD2. Per the germline V gene, CDR1 is LGHNA and CDR2 is YNFKEQ. The CDR3 totals 18 residues. This CDR3 is CASSQGMRTSGVYYNDVF. In DNA, the CDR3 is TGTGCCAGCAGCCAAGGGATGAGGACTAGCGGGGTTTATTACAATGACGTCTTC.

The V gene is TRBV9, the J gene TRBJ2-2, with 7 bases identical to TRBD2. The germline V gene encodes CDR1 SGDLS and CDR2 YYNGEE. J was trimmed by 0 bases and V by 7 bases; bases with no gene match: 3. The CDR3 runs 14 residues. The DNA of the CDR3 is TGTGCCAGCGGGGGGGTCCCGAACACCGGGGAGCTGTTTTTT. As protein: CASGGVPNTGELFF.

The chain recombines TRBV7-3 with TRBJ2-3; D perhaps matches TRBD2 (6 bases). V was trimmed by 2 bases and J by 3 bases, leaving 12 bases between them. Germline V gene sequence: CDR1 SGHTA, CDR2 FQGTGA. The CDR3 spans 15 residues. The CDR3 sequence: CASSLGGVGTDTQYF. The CDR3 bases are TGTGCCAGCAGCTTAGGCGGGGTCGGGACAGATACGCAGTATTTT.

The chain is built from TRBV25-1 and TRBJ2-7; 12 bases fit TRBD2. This CDR3 region has 16 residues. Germline CDR1 and CDR2: MGHDK and SYGVNS. V trimming: 4 bases; J trimming: 5 bases; junction bases outside the gene matches: 9. The CDR3 DNA is TGTGCCAGCAGTGGGCGACGACTAGCGGGAGTCCACGAGCAGTACTTC. Translating gives CASSGRRLAGVHEQYF.

The J gene is TRBJ2-3, the V gene TRBV7-2; unclear D gene. The CDR3 sequence is 15 residues long. Between the trimmed V and J ends, which lost 8 bases and 0 bases, there was a span of 15 bases. Per the germline V gene, CDR1 is SGHTA and CDR2 is FQGNSA. The CDR3, as DNA: TGTGCCAGCTCCCCCACTCGAACTAGCACAGATACGCAGTATTTT. Protein product: CASSPTRTSTDTQYF. Complete variable domain (other parts from reference TRBV7-2 and TRBJ2-3): GAGVSQSPSNKVTEKGKDVELRCDPISGHTALYWYRQSLGQGLEFLIYFQGNSAPDKSGLPSDRFSAERTGGSVSTLTIQRTQQEDSAVYLCASSPTRTSTDTQYFGPGTRLTVL.